This TCR beta chain was captured in a study of type 1 and type 2 diabetes patients. Study-wide results and limits: Some expanded clones seen only in T1D might occur in additional T2D or control samples.

Genomic DNA was the PCR template. Amplification of the beta chain CDR3 used 30 forward and 13 reverse multiplex primers. MiXCR was run by TCRdb on the multiplex PCR reads, yielding one entry per CDR3 protein. The data show some 250,000 distinct CDR3 sequences, with more than 45% seen just once and roughly an eighth held by the top ten. V was trimmed by 6 bases and J by 5 bases, leaving 19 bases between them. The CDR3 extends over 15 amino acids. The V gene's germline CDR1 is SNHLY and CDR2 FYNNEI. With respect to this clonotype: Its antigen is unidentified.

The receptor was derived from a young man with type 2 diabetes. What was sequenced was peripheral blood mononuclear cells (PBMCs). The chain employs TRBV2 and TRBJ1-2; D perhaps matches TRBD1 (6 bases). The CDR3 loop reads CASSRTERRGYGYTF. The CDR3 DNA is TGTGCCAGCAGCCGGACAGAACGAAGAGGTTATGGCTACACCTTC.